This TCR beta chain stems from a study of somatic mutations in cytotoxic T cells in rheumatoid arthritis (dated by TCRdb to the late 2010s). About the study as a whole: Patient peripheral blood (30 ml EDTA) was drawn right after diagnosis and before any treatment started. In newly diagnosed rheumatoid arthritis without treatment, the study examined if expanded CD8+ T-cell clones harbor somatic mutations, relying on TCRB deep sequencing to characterize clonality. Some V beta antibody-stained T-cell populations were flow-sorted on a FACSAria II or Sony SH800 at nearly 100% purity, and sorted V beta1+ cells also underwent TCRB sequencing. TCRB deep sequencing was performed for roughly 69 rheumatoid arthritis patients and 20 or so healthy controls. Patients and controls did not essentially differ in median age, which was nearly identical between the groups. The study at large found these results: Healthy controls showed no age-related increase in CD8+ clonality, whereas patients did (Spearman r ≈ 0.5). The largest CD8+ clone made up more than 20% of CD8+ cells in 8 of 65 patients, and blood and synovial fluid shared several identical CD8+ TCRB sequences. There was no significant difference in CD8+ T-cell clonality between rheumatoid arthritis patients and age-matched healthy controls. Viral specificity could not be ruled out by absence from virus-specific databases, and the antigen targets of the expanded CD8+ clones remained unknown. The slight underrepresentation of TRBV07 in patients was not corrected for multiple comparisons.

CD4+ and CD8+ cells were isolated by positive magnetic bead selection on an AutoMACS, and purity was checked by flow cytometry. Initial screening for clonal expansions relied on flow cytometry with a TCR V beta antibody panel, after which sorted CD8+ fractions underwent TCRB deep sequencing for characterization. Peripheral blood mononuclear cells were isolated by Ficoll-Paque PLUS density gradient separation. DNA from CD4-enriched, CD8-enriched or PBMC samples was extracted using Nucleospin Tissue or Tissue XS kits and then quantified on a Qubit 2.0 fluorometer. Worth noting for this clone: Its cognate antigen has yet to be identified. Base qualities are not recorded, but no much larger clone differs from it by a single base.

TCRB CDR3 sequencing used the immunoSEQ assay on genomic DNA. The published analysis was carried out like this. When patient CD8+ clones exceeding 1% were checked against published virus-specific TCRB sequences, only a few matched. Nothing other than productive TCRB rearrangements was included in the analyses. Clonality was calculated as a Shannon entropy-based productive clonality index, and a clone was defined by a unique TCRB CDR3 sequence. To calculate repertoire overlap between two samples, the template counts of each clone were considered relative to each sample's total templates. A correlation with a Spearman r of 0.61 was found between V-gene usage by flow cytometry and V-gene usage by TCRB sequencing. TCRdb provides this immuneACCESS table in a form limited to in-frame rearrangements. Some clones are lacking; in checked studies, under half of them reflect an unresolved V gene, and why the rest are absent is not known. That table is the source of V, J and clone size, and D and trimming were worked out from the DNA. The sample contains about 4,200 clones, around 77% of them found a single time. The ten largest clones capture about 38% of the sample.

Reading from cysteine to phenylalanine, the CDR3 counts 16 amino acids. Only the CDR3 DNA stays, 48 bases, in frame from base 1. Ends trimmed: V by 3 bases, J by 4 bases; bases unmatched to a gene: 11. The germline V gene sets CDR1 to MGHRA and CDR2 to YSYEKL. The specimen sequenced was CD8+ T cells sorted from blood. The chain uses TRBV4-1 and TRBJ2-7, with 8 bases matching TRBD1. The sequence derives from an adult with rheumatoid arthritis. The nucleotide sequence reads as follows: TGCGCCAGCAGCCATCCCAGGCAGGGGGCGCAGTACGAGCAGTACTTC. Its amino acids are CASSHPRQGAQYEQYF.